The clone carrying this T cell receptor beta chain has a handful of counts. Its target is not known. This sample's TCRbeta library carried unique molecular identifier barcodes. TCRdb used MiXCR to reprocess the PCR reads, holding one entry per CDR3 protein. The sample consists of fewer than 700,000 distinct CDR3 sequences, around 23% of them appearing once. Germline-derived CDR1 and CDR2 are MNHEY and SVGAGI. V dropped 4 bases and J dropped 4; count of bases not matched to a gene: 7. The CDR3 consists of 15 residues. The record originates from a study of T-cell reconstitution after alpha-beta-depleted transplantation in children. Overall study findings and caveats: After transplant, high TCRbeta diversity at day 60 in some patients arose from surviving recipient T cells and thymic progenitors. By about two months after transplant, alpha-beta T cells reportedly arose from several hundred graft clones that had expanded. T-cell numbers and diversity one year post-transplant derived largely from freshly generated T cells.

The chain employs TRBV6-5 and TRBJ2-1, with 7 positions matching TRBD1. This clonotype was obtained from a boy under three years old who had a stem cell transplant for acute myeloid leukemia, so the T cells may come from the graft donor. This sample comprised PBMCs, mostly from graft donor cells, obtained 360 days after TCRalphabeta/CD19-depleted stem cell transplant. In DNA, the CDR3 is TGTGCCAGCAGTTCCGACAGGGTAGATTACAATGAGCAGTTCTTC. Translated, it gives CASSSDRVDYNEQFF.